What follows are 2 T cell receptor beta chains derived from one specimen sequenced in a study of T cell repertoires in cytomegalovirus infection. Their antigens remain unidentified. TCRdb recomputed calls from the reads with MiXCR, one row per CDR3 protein. The sample shows some 800,000 distinct CDR3 sequences, about 30% of them seen only once. Here the sequenced sample was cultured CD8+ T cells from PBMCs, taken from culture after CMV antigen stimulation. These receptors were obtained from a human donor in good health (CMV status not recorded). Some clones in this sample may be carry-over from other donors' samples.

The V and J genes are TRBV19 and TRBJ1-6, with TRBD1 matching over 9 bases. Germline CDR1 and CDR2: LNHDA and SQIVND (reference sequence). The trim removed 7 bases at V and 8 bases at J, leaving 12 bases unmatched. The CDR3 has 16 residues. Here the CDR3 DNA reads TGTGCCAGTACCATAATACGGGACAGGGATGATTCACCCCTCCACTTT. It is translated as CASTIIRDRDDSPLHF.

This clonotype came up a few times. The chain joins TRBV14 to TRBJ2-3, with D unclear. CDR3 length equals 13 residues. Germline CDR1 is SGHDN and CDR2 is FVKESK. With 3 bases removed from V and 11 bases from J, the gap between germline ends came to 15 bases. The CDR3 region has the DNA TGTGCCAGCAGCCATCTTGGGCTTCAGCAGCAGTATTTT. This sequence encodes CASSHLGLQQQYF.